The source of this T cell receptor (beta chain) is a study of T-cell reconstitution after alpha-beta-depleted transplantation in children. The authors prepared the TCRbeta library with unique molecular identifiers. MiXCR was run by TCRdb on the PCR reads, yielding one entry per CDR3 protein. The sample records about 980,000 distinct CDR3 sequences, 25% to 35% being singletons. Points from the study as a whole: Newly made T cells mostly supplied T-cell counts and diversity one year after transplant.

Comments on this clonotype: The antigen remains undetermined.

The sequence came from a boy in the first two years of life who had a stem cell transplant for SCID, so the T cells may come from the graft donor. This sample comprised PBMCs, mostly from graft donor cells, obtained 360 days after TCRalphabeta/CD19-depleted stem cell transplant.

The CDR3 protein is CSAGPGQGAKQYF. CDR3 DNA sequence: TGCAGCGCTGGGCCAGGACAGGGGGCTAAGCAGTACTTC. The V call is TRBV29-1, the J call TRBJ2-7; 11 bases are shared with TRBD1. The CDR3 runs 13 residues. The germline V gene encodes CDR1 SQVTM and CDR2 ANQGSEA. The ends lost 7 bases at V and 8 bases at J; junction bases unmatched: 10.